The 5 T cell receptor beta chains listed next were all sequenced from one sample in a study of blood T cells in healthy people across ages. Together with a sample-barcoded 5' primer, a J-beta primer mix was included in a second PCR lasting about 7 to 11 cycles. One entry per CDR3 protein, called by TCRdb with MiXCR from the 5' RACE reads. The sample includes roughly 650,000 distinct CDR3 sequences, about 30% of them seen just once. The sequenced material came from blood. Receptors were obtained from a woman older than 75 in good health.

This clonotype was detected only a few times. The V and J genes are TRBV19 and TRBJ1-1, with no clear D. CDR1 and CDR2 (germline): LNHDA, SQIVND (reference sequence). This CDR3 has 15 residues. Trimming shortened V by 3 bases and J by 1 base, and 12 bases separated the two germline ends. The CDR3 sequence: CASSISRHPNTEAFF. In nucleotides, the CDR3 is TGTGCCAGTAGTATCTCCCGGCATCCGAACACTGAAGCTTTCTTT.

CDR3 sequence reads: CASSPTGSATNEKLFF. In nucleotides, the CDR3 is TGTGCCAGCAGCCCGACAGGAAGTGCAACTAATGAAAAACTGTTTTTT. The rearrangement uses TRBV7-6 and TRBJ1-4; weak D call: TRBD1 (6 bases). CDR1 is SGHVS and CDR2 is FNYEAQ in the germline V gene. V lost 5 bases, J lost 0 bases, and 13 bases lay in between. This CDR3 is built from 16 residues.

For this clonotype: One end of the junction fails to match germline, which may point to a read error. The V and J genes are TRBV4-3 and TRBJ1-5, with D possibly matching TRBD1 (6 bases). Germline V gene data show CDR1 as LGHNA and CDR2 as YSLEER. There are 17 residues in the CDR3. The CDR3 spells CASGQALGGAGNQPQHF. In DNA form, the CDR3 reads TGCGCCAGCGGCCAAGCCCTCGGGGGGGCTGGCAATCAGCCCCAGCATTTT.

Remarks on this clonotype: Compared with germline, one end of the junction differs, possibly owing to a read error. As DNA, the CDR3 is TGTGCCCGGAGTGTGAAGGCCATTCAGGGCACAGATACGCAGTATTTT. Translated, it gives CARSVKAIQGTDTQYF. V usage is TRBV30 and J usage is TRBJ2-3; D unresolved. The length of the CDR3 is 16 residues. The germline V gene has CDR1 GTSNPN and CDR2 SVGIG (reference sequence).

Notes on this clonotype: It may be a read error: a sequence one base away is much more abundant. The gene calls are TRBV20-1 and TRBJ2-3, with TRBD2 matching 13 bases. Germline V gene lookup returns CDR1 DFQATT and CDR2 SNEGSKA (reference sequence). The CDR3 sequence is 13 residues long. The CDR3, as DNA: TGCAGTGGACTAGCGGGGGGCACAGATACGCCGTATTTT. Its translation is CSGLAGGTDTPYF.